The next 28 T cell receptor beta chains were all read from a single sample in a study of T cell responses to AZD1222 COVID-19 vaccine. TCRdb's copy holds only in-frame clones and misses some; the assay was immunoSEQ multiplex PCR. The table has tens of thousands of clones, just over 85% seen once. Material: peripheral blood, obtained 28 days after the second AZD1222 dose. All receptors derive from an adult who received the AZD1222 COVID-19 vaccine.

As regards this clone: Relative to the germline gene, one junction end is altered; a read error may explain this. The chain joins TRBV6-5 to TRBJ1-3; D uncertain. Germline CDR1 and CDR2: MNHEY and SVGAGI. CDR3 size: 12 residues. DNA for the CDR3: TGCGCTGCCTTAGGATCGGGAAACACCATATATTTT. Protein sequence: CAALGSGNTIYF.

V gene TRBV6-5 combines with J gene TRBJ2-1; TRBD2 agrees at 7 bases. This CDR3 has 13 amino acids. With 7 bases clipped from V and 9 bases from J, the junction kept 9 bases outside the gene matches. Looked up from germline, CDR1 is MNHEY and CDR2 is SVGAGI. The CDR3 spells CASTSGLAVEQFF. As DNA, the CDR3 is TGTGCCAGCACCTCGGGCCTAGCGGTTGAGCAGTTCTTC.

This clone was recorded only once. This CDR3 is CSVEGGSSGNTIYF. CDR3 sequence (DNA): TGCAGCGTTGAAGGGGGCAGCTCTGGAAACACCATATATTTT. The chain employs TRBV29-1 and TRBJ1-3, with a possible D match to TRBD1 (5 bases). Germline CDR1 reads SQVTM; CDR2 reads ANQGSEA. The CDR3 has 14 residues. V was trimmed by 1 base and J by 0 bases, leaving 7 bases between them.

This chain links TRBV7-8 with TRBJ1-1, with D perhaps matching TRBD1 (5 bases). Trimming pared 5 bases from V and 0 bases from J, leaving 7 bases between. CDR3 length: 13 residues. CDR1 and CDR2 from the germline V gene are SGHVS and FQNEAQ. The CDR3 reads CASSGTVNTEAFF. For the CDR3, the DNA is TGTGCCAGCAGCGGGACGGTGAACACTGAAGCTTTCTTT.

This clone has only a few counts. The chain is built from TRBV12-5 and TRBJ1-1; the match to TRBD1 covers 9 bases. The CDR3 runs to 16 residues. V lost 5 bases to trimming and J lost 4 bases; unmatched junction nucleotides: 11. Germline loops: CDR1 LGHNT, CDR2 FRNRAP. The CDR3 is CASGPTPGTGTTEAFF. Here the CDR3 DNA reads TGTGCTAGTGGTCCCACCCCCGGGACAGGGACCACTGAAGCTTTCTTT.

The V and J genes are TRBV7-2 and TRBJ1-5; 10 bases are shared with TRBD1. CDR1 SGHTA and CDR2 FQGNSA come from the germline V gene. The junction had 10 bases not matched to a gene; V was cut back by 5 bases and J by 3 bases. The CDR3 sequence is 17 residues long. This chain's CDR3 is CASSPPGTGALNQPQHF. CDR3 sequence (DNA): TGTGCCAGCAGCCCACCCGGGACAGGGGCCCTCAATCAGCCCCAGCATTTT.

The chain links TRBV4-1 to TRBJ2-7; D is ambiguous. The germline gives CDR1 MGHRA, CDR2 YSYEKL. Trimming pared 0 bases from V and 9 bases from J, leaving 9 bases between. CDR3 length equals 12 residues. The CDR3 here is CASSQDATRQYF. In DNA, the CDR3 is TGCGCCAGCAGCCAAGACGCGACACGGCAGTACTTC.

This chain joins TRBV5-1 and TRBJ1-3; D uncertain. The length of the CDR3 is 17 residues. Deletions cut 5 bases from V and 3 bases from J, with 21 bases between. The germline V gene encodes CDR1 SGHRS and CDR2 YFSETQ. CDR3 region: CASRIGAEYDIGNTIYF. The CDR3 coding sequence is TGCGCCAGCAGGATTGGTGCAGAATACGACATTGGAAACACCATATATTTT.

The chain couples TRBV19 to TRBJ2-3; D is unclear. The germline V and J ends were trimmed by 1 base and 1 base, with 18 bases remaining between them. Per germline, CDR1 LNHDA and CDR2 SQIVND (reference sequence). The CDR3 sequence is 18 residues long. The CDR3: CASSIGSSVRTRTDTQYF. In DNA form, the CDR3 reads TGTGCCAGTAGTATAGGAAGCTCGGTCCGGACCCGCACAGATACGCAGTATTTT.

This chain connects TRBV24-1 to TRBJ2-2; D is undetermined. V shed 2 bases and J shed 6 bases, with 9 bases lying between them. CDR3 length equals 14 residues. Germline CDR1 KGHDR, CDR2 SFDVKD. CDR3 DNA sequence: TGTGCCACCAGTGATTCTCAGAGATCCGGGGAGCTGTTTTTT. It is translated as CATSDSQRSGELFF.

The chain has TRBV5-1 and TRBJ2-7; D unclear. The CDR3 sequence is 12 residues long. With 6 bases removed from V and 0 bases from J, the gap between germline ends came to 7 bases. CDR1 SGHRS and CDR2 YFSETQ come from the germline V gene. The CDR3 here is CASTQDSYEQYF. In nucleotides, the CDR3 is TGCGCCAGCACCCAGGACTCCTACGAGCAGTACTTC. Drawing the rest from reference TRBV5-1 and TRBJ2-7, the complete variable domain is KAGVTQTPRYLIKTRGQQVTLSCSPISGHRSVSWYQQTPGQGLQFLFEYFSETQRNKGNFPGRFSGRQFSNSRSEMNVSTLELGDSALYLCASTQDSYEQYFGPGTRLTVT.

V is TRBV2 and J is TRBJ2-5, with no clear D. The length of the CDR3 is 13 residues. V shed 4 bases and J shed 2 bases, with 8 bases lying between them. Germline V gene lookup returns CDR1 SNHLY and CDR2 FYNNEI. The CDR3 region has the DNA TGTGCCAGCAGTGTTATGCTGCAAGAGACCCAGTACTTC. It specifies CASSVMLQETQYF.

Regarding this clone: The junction and the germline gene differ at one end; a read error may be behind it. This chain joins TRBV27 and TRBJ2-7; TRBD2 aligns across 9 bases. The CDR3 is made up of 15 amino acids. Germline lookup yields CDR1 MNHEY and CDR2 SMNVEV (reference sequence). CDR3 residues: CASSPLPAGGTGGDF. In DNA, the CDR3 is TGTGCCAGCAGTCCACTCCCAGCGGGGGGAACGGGCGGCGACTTC.

The chain is built from TRBV28 and TRBJ1-2, with a tentative D call TRBD1 (6 bases). The germline V and J ends were trimmed by 8 bases and 6 bases, with 22 bases remaining between them. Germline assignment: CDR1 MDHEN and CDR2 SYDVKM. The CDR3 totals 15 residues. CDR3 sequence (DNA): TGTGCCAGCTCCCTCTCGGGGGGGCAGAGTAATGGCTACACCTTC. Its translation is CASSLSGGQSNGYTF.

This rearrangement joins TRBV28 to TRBJ1-3; D call uncertain. V lost 5 bases and J lost 5, with 7 bases in between. The CDR3 runs to 12 residues. CDR1 and CDR2 from the germline V gene are MDHEN and SYDVKM. The DNA of the CDR3 is TGTGCCAGCAGTCCCCTCCGAAACACCATATATTTT. Amino acids: CASSPLRNTIYF. The variable domain in full, with the rest retrieved from reference TRBV28 and TRBJ1-3, is DVKVTQSSRYLVKRTGEKVFLECVQDMDHENMFWYRQDPGLGLRLIYFSYDVKMKEKGDIPEGYSVSREKKERFSLILESASTNQTSMYLCASSPLRNTIYFGEGSWLTVV.

The rearrangement links TRBV9 to TRBJ2-2; D is tentatively TRBD1 or TRBD2 (6 bases each). The germline CDR1 and CDR2 sequences are SGDLS and YYNGEE. V lost 6 bases to trimming and J lost 1 base, with 10 bases between them. There are 14 residues in the CDR3. CDR3 sequence: CASTGGQNTGELFF. In nucleotides, the CDR3 is TGTGCCAGCACCGGGGGACAGAACACCGGGGAGCTGTTTTTT. Full variable domain (remainder filled in from reference TRBV9 and TRBJ2-2): DSGVTQTPKHLITATGQRVTLRCSPRSGDLSVYWYQQSLDQGLQFLIQYYNGEERAKGNILERFSAQQFPDLHSELNLSSLELGDSALYFCASTGGQNTGELFFGEGSRLTVL.

The CDR3 coding sequence is TGTGCCTGGAGTGTACCCGGGAGGGGCTACCAGCATTTT. Protein: CAWSVPGRGYQHF. V is TRBV30 and J is TRBJ1-5; tentative D call: TRBD1 (5 bases). Germline-derived CDR1 and CDR2 are GTSNPN and SVGIG (reference sequence). V shed 0 bases and J shed 12 bases, with 15 bases lying between them. The CDR3 covers 13 residues.

The genes are TRBV19 and TRBJ2-2; 10 bases line up with TRBD2. The V gene end was trimmed by 6 bases and the J gene end by 5 bases; junction bases not matched to a gene: 6. The CDR3 is 15 amino acids. CDR1 and CDR2 (germline): LNHDA, SQIVND (reference sequence). CDR3 nucleotides: TGTGCCAGTAGCCTCACTAGCGGGAAGACCGGGGAGCTGTTTTTT. Translated: CASSLTSGKTGELFF.

This chain links TRBV20-1 with TRBJ1-3; the D is unclear. Trimming removed 3 bases at V and 4 bases at J, with 4 bases between. There are 11 residues in the CDR3. The V gene's germline CDR1 is DFQATT and CDR2 SNEGSKA (reference sequence). CDR3: CSASSGNTIYF. The DNA of the CDR3 is TGCAGTGCTAGTTCGGGAAACACCATATATTTT.

The chain combines TRBV5-1 with TRBJ2-7; maybe TRBD1 (7 bases). This CDR3 is 15 amino acids long. Germline CDR1 reads SGHRS; CDR2 reads YFSETQ. Trimming stripped 4 bases from V and 1 base from J, with 15 bases between. For the CDR3, the DNA is TGCGCCAGCAGCCCCCGACAGGGACTTTCCTACGAGCAGTACTTC. Translated: CASSPRQGLSYEQYF.

V and J are TRBV19 and TRBJ2-7, with 8 bases fitting TRBD2. Germline-derived CDR1 and CDR2 are LNHDA and SQIVND (reference sequence). J was trimmed by 0 bases and V by 2 bases; bases with no gene match: 3. The CDR3 runs 15 residues. In DNA, the CDR3 is TGTGCCAGTAGTATACTAGCGGGCAGCTCCTACGAGCAGTACTTC. Its protein is CASSILAGSSYEQYF.

The rearrangement uses TRBV6-5 and TRBJ1-2; D remains ambiguous. The CDR3 is made up of 16 amino acids. Trimming removed 0 bases from V and 1 base from J, with 12 bases in between. The germline gives CDR1 MNHEY, CDR2 SVGAGI. This CDR3 is CASSYSGSRLNYGYTF. CDR3 nucleotide sequence: TGTGCCAGCAGTTACTCGGGGAGCCGGCTTAACTATGGCTACACCTTC.

The chain has TRBV9 and TRBJ2-6; a weak D match, TRBD2 (5 bases). Germline lookup yields CDR1 SGDLS and CDR2 YYNGEE. This CDR3 spans 13 amino acids. The V gene lost 8 bases and the J gene lost 4 bases, with 10 bases spanning the gap. In DNA, the CDR3 is TGTGCCAGTAGGCGGGCAGGGGCCAACGTCCTGACTTTC. This sequence encodes CASRRAGANVLTF.

The chain joins TRBV5-1 to TRBJ1-1, with 7 bases matching TRBD1. V dropped 6 bases and J dropped 1; count of bases not matched to a gene: 3. This CDR3 region has 13 residues. Germline CDR1 SGHRS, CDR2 YFSETQ. The CDR3 reads CASTRQGNTEAFF. The CDR3 DNA follows: TGCGCCAGCACCCGACAGGGGAACACTGAAGCTTTCTTT.

In its sample, this clone was seen a few times. The V gene is TRBV30, the J gene TRBJ2-3, with 7 bases identical to TRBD1. The CDR3 totals 14 residues. Germline-derived CDR1 and CDR2 are GTSNPN and SVGIG (reference sequence). V lost 0 bases and J lost 5; bases outside the gene matches: 5. CDR3 sequence (DNA): TGTGCCTGGAGTGTAAGGGGGCTAGGAGATACGCAGTATTTT. This codes for CAWSVRGLGDTQYF.

V usage is TRBV6-2 or TRBV6-3 and J usage is TRBJ2-7; D remains unclear. The germline gives CDR1 MNHEY, CDR2 SVGEGT. The V gene lost 2 bases and the J gene lost 4 bases, with 12 bases spanning the gap. The CDR3 runs 14 residues. The CDR3, as DNA: TGTGCCAGCAGTTACCGGGTCTCAAGATACGAGCAGTACTTC. This gives the protein CASSYRVSRYEQYF.

This clone was seen once. The J gene is TRBJ1-3, the V gene TRBV3-1 (or the pseudogene TRBV3-2); maybe TRBD1 (6 bases). Germline V gives CDR1 LGHDT, CDR2 YNNKEL (reference sequence). Trimming took off 1 base at V and 2 bases at J, with 9 bases between the two ends. This CDR3 is built from 15 residues. CDR3 DNA sequence: TGTGCCAGCAGCCAAGGGGCAGGGGCTGGAAACACCATATATTTT. It codes for CASSQGAGAGNTIYF.

This clone was seen just once. The chain employs TRBV28 and TRBJ1-2; 8 bases map to TRBD1. The CDR3 covers 14 residues. The V gene end was trimmed by 5 bases and the J gene end by 2 bases; junction bases not matched to a gene: 4. Germline V gene data show CDR1 as MDHEN and CDR2 as SYDVKM. CDR3 nucleotides: TGTGCCAGCAGTCTCCAGGGGGCGAACTATGGCTACACCTTC. This encodes CASSLQGANYGYTF.